The 24 T cell receptor beta chains in this list originate from one sample, sequenced in a study of blood T cell repertoires in COVID-19. Libraries were prepared by immunoSEQ multiplex PCR; TCRdb keeps only in-frame clonotypes and omits some of them. This sample has 100,000 to 150,000 clones, with about 85% found just once. Source material: peripheral blood. These receptor sequences come from a woman older than 75 with COVID-19, enrolled during active disease.

The rearrangement uses TRBV6-2 or TRBV6-3 and TRBJ2-3, with TRBD2 matching 9 bases. V was pared by 6 bases and J by 1 base, with 5 bases of the junction left unmatched. CDR1 is MNHEY, CDR2 SVGEGT, per germline. The CDR3 runs to 15 residues. The CDR3 DNA follows: TGTGCCAGCAGCGATCGGACTAGCGGCACAGATACGCAGTATTTT. Translated, it gives CASSDRTSGTDTQYF.

The rearrangement links TRBV19 to TRBJ2-5; D is undetermined. V lost 4 bases and J lost 7, with 7 bases in between. From germline, CDR1 is LNHDA and CDR2 SQIVND (reference sequence). The CDR3 spans 11 residues. The CDR3 region is CASSTSGTQYF. In nucleotides, the CDR3 is TGTGCCAGTAGTACCTCAGGGACCCAGTACTTC.

This clone was seen only a few times. This sequence joins TRBV13 and TRBJ1-6, with TRBD1 matching 9 bases. Losses at the gene ends were 5 bases for V and 10 bases for J; bases not matched to a gene: 6. CDR1 and CDR2 (germline): PRHDT, FYEKMQ (reference sequence). The CDR3 is 14 residues long. The CDR3 region has the DNA TGTGCCAGCAGCCAGGACAGGGGCCGATCACCCCTCCACTTT. Amino acids: CASSQDRGRSPLHF.

The chain uses TRBV7-8 and TRBJ1-5; 8 bases are a match to TRBD1. The CDR3 has 15 amino acids. Per the germline V gene, CDR1 is SGHVS and CDR2 is FQNEAQ. V gave up 6 bases and J gave up 11 bases; unmatched junction bases: 15. CDR3 DNA sequence: TGTGCCAGCAGTTCGAGGACAGGGCGATGGGTGGCCCAGCATTTT. It codes for CASSSRTGRWVAQHF.

This chain uses TRBV4-3 with TRBJ1-2, with D unresolved. The V end was cut by 0 bases, the J end by 7 bases, with 24 bases between. Germline assignment: CDR1 LGHNA and CDR2 YSLEER. The length of the CDR3 is 18 residues. CDR3 region: CASSQDLGLASTAGGYTF. CDR3 in DNA: TGCGCCAGCAGCCAAGATCTGGGGTTGGCTTCCACGGCGGGTGGCTACACCTTC.

The CDR3: CASRPRTDRTETQYF. The CDR3 DNA reads TGTGCCAGCAGGCCCAGAACGGACAGGACTGAGACCCAGTACTTC. The V gene is TRBV27, the J gene TRBJ2-5; 7 bases match TRBD1. Germline V gene lookup returns CDR1 MNHEY and CDR2 SMNVEV (reference sequence). The CDR3 spans 15 residues. Unmatched junction bases numbered 12, after V lost 6 bases and J lost 5 bases.

The V and J genes are TRBV24-1 and TRBJ1-1; 8 bases fit TRBD1. Germline trimming cut 8 bases from V and 7 bases from J; bases unmatched to any gene: 14. The CDR3 contains 15 residues. Germline assignment: CDR1 KGHDR and CDR2 SFDVKD. In nucleotides, the CDR3 is TGTGCCACCATCGTAACCTCGACAGGGGTAGGTGAAGCTTTCTTT. This encodes CATIVTSTGVGEAFF.

The chain couples TRBV2 to TRBJ2-7; 7 bases align to TRBD1. In germline, CDR1 is SNHLY, CDR2 FYNNEI. V trimming: 5 bases; J trimming: 2 bases; junction bases outside the gene matches: 6. The CDR3 contains 14 residues. This CDR3 is CASSSGTAAYEQYF. The CDR3 DNA reads TGTGCCAGCAGTTCCGGGACAGCCGCCTACGAGCAGTACTTC.

The J gene is TRBJ1-5, the V gene TRBV5-1; perhaps TRBD1 as D (5 bases). The V and J ends lost 1 base and 5 bases respectively, with 10 bases between them. The CDR3 covers 14 residues. Germline CDR1 reads SGHRS; CDR2 reads YFSETQ. The CDR3 loop is CASSLSGKDQPQHF. The CDR3 coding sequence is TGCGCCAGCAGCTTGTCAGGGAAAGATCAGCCCCAGCATTTT. Variable domain in full (rest from reference TRBV5-1 and TRBJ1-5): KAGVTQTPRYLIKTRGQQVTLSCSPISGHRSVSWYQQTPGQGLQFLFEYFSETQRNKGNFPGRFSGRQFSNSRSEMNVSTLELGDSALYLCASSLSGKDQPQHFGDGTRLSIL.

This clone was counted only a few times. The chain couples TRBV4-2 to TRBJ1-5; 7 bases line up with TRBD1. The CDR3 extends over 15 amino acids. J gave up 5 bases and V 0 bases, and 4 bases lay outside the gene matches. The germline gives CDR1 LGHNA, CDR2 YNFKEQ. The CDR3 DNA is TGTGCCAGCAGCCAAGAGGACAGGTTCGATCAGCCCCAGCATTTT. This translates into CASSQEDRFDQPQHF.

This clone was observed a handful of times. The chain joins TRBV5-6 to TRBJ2-7; 10 bases line up with TRBD1. Germline CDR1 SGHDT, CDR2 YYEEEE. CDR3 length equals 16 residues. After removal of 4 bases from V and 7 bases from J, the junction contained 14 bases not matched to a gene. This CDR3 reads CASSPYRGTGAREQYF. CDR3 DNA sequence: TGTGCCAGCAGCCCCTACCGAGGGACAGGGGCTCGGGAGCAGTACTTC.

This clone was detected once. The genes are TRBV7-2 and TRBJ2-5, with 8 bases that match TRBD2. V shed 5 bases, J shed 3 bases, and the junction held 2 bases outside the gene matches. Germline V lookup: CDR1 SGHTA, CDR2 FQGNSA. The CDR3 has 13 residues. CDR3 in DNA: TGTGCCAGCAGCCCGGGGGGGGAAGAGACCCAGTACTTC. This encodes CASSPGGEETQYF.

This chain joins TRBV6-5 and TRBJ2-5; TRBD1 matches 8 bases. CDR3 length: 14 residues. Unmatched junction bases numbered 2, after V lost 1 base and J lost 4 bases. CDR1 is MNHEY, CDR2 SVGAGI, per germline. Here the CDR3 reads CASSYFTGGETQYF. The CDR3 nucleotides read TGTGCCAGCAGTTACTTTACAGGGGGAGAGACCCAGTACTTC.

The chain links TRBV27 to TRBJ1-5; 8 bases are shared with TRBD1. In germline, CDR1 is MNHEY, CDR2 SMNVEV (reference sequence). Trimming took 6 bases from V and 4 from J; bases not matched to a gene: 14. This CDR3 has 17 residues. CDR3 sequence reads: CASSKRGQGAPNQPQHF. The CDR3 DNA follows: TGTGCCAGCAGCAAACGGGGGCAGGGGGCACCGAATCAGCCCCAGCATTTT.

This clone has only a few counts. The chain links TRBV6-6 to TRBJ2-7; weak D call: TRBD1 (6 bases). Trimming removed 11 bases at V and 0 bases at J, with 14 bases between. This CDR3 region has 13 residues. The V gene's germline CDR1 is MNHNY and CDR2 SVGAGI (reference sequence). DNA for the CDR3: TGTGCCGCCTCGCAGGGGAGCTCCTACGAGCAGTACTTC. It codes for CAASQGSSYEQYF.

The CDR3 nucleotides read TGTGCCAGCAGTCGGGGATGGAACACTGAAGCTTTCTTT. Its protein is CASSRGWNTEAFF. This sequence joins TRBV14 and TRBJ1-1; D remains ambiguous. V was shortened by 6 bases and J by 1 base, with 9 bases between the two germline ends. This CDR3 spans 13 amino acids. Germline V gene data show CDR1 as SGHDN and CDR2 as FVKESK.

V is TRBV3-1 (or the pseudogene TRBV3-2) and J is TRBJ2-1, with 7 positions matching TRBD2. The CDR3 length is 13 residues. With V trimmed by 4 bases and J by 6 bases, 3 bases remained unmatched. In germline, CDR1 is LGHDT, CDR2 YNNKEL (reference sequence). Here the CDR3 reads CASSRGGSNEQFF. CDR3 nucleotide sequence: TGTGCCAGCAGCCGGGGCGGGAGCAATGAGCAGTTCTTC.

The chain couples TRBV11-1 to TRBJ2-7, with 14 bases aligning to TRBD2. Germline V gives CDR1 SGHAT, CDR2 FQDESV (reference sequence). The CDR3 has 15 residues. The J segment lost 5 bases and the V segment lost 2 bases, leaving 2 bases of the junction unmatched. This CDR3 reads CASSLRGLAGDEQYF. The CDR3 DNA reads as TGTGCCAGCAGCTTACGGGGACTAGCGGGAGACGAGCAGTACTTC.

The genes are TRBV12-5 and TRBJ1-1, with D tentatively TRBD1 (5 bases). Germline values: CDR1 LGHNT, CDR2 FRNRAP. The CDR3 spans 14 residues. V lost 7 bases and J lost 5, with 17 bases in between. CDR3 protein: CASAREAGPTEAFF. For the CDR3, the DNA is TGTGCTAGTGCACGCGAGGCAGGGCCGACTGAAGCTTTCTTT. Using reference TRBV12-5 and TRBJ1-1 for the parts outside the CDR3, the full variable domain is DARVTQTPRHKVTEMGQEVTMRCQPILGHNTVFWYRQTMMQGLELLAYFRNRAPLDDSGMPKDRFSAEMPDATLATLKIQPSEPRDSAVYFCASAREAGPTEAFFGQGTRLTVV.

This chain uses TRBV5-5 with TRBJ1-5, with TRBD1 identical over 12 bases. This CDR3 has 15 amino acids. V lost 4 bases, J lost 5 bases, and 4 bases stayed unmatched. Germline CDR1 reads SGHKS; CDR2 reads YYEKEE (reference sequence). The DNA for the CDR3 is TGTGCCAGCAGCGGGACAGGGGGCCCCTATCAGCCCCAGCATTTT. It translates to CASSGTGGPYQPQHF.

The rearrangement uses TRBV27 and TRBJ1-1; TRBD1 aligns across 11 bases. In germline, CDR1 is MNHEY, CDR2 SMNVEV (reference sequence). This CDR3 is 15 amino acids long. J gave up 1 base and V 5 bases, and 3 bases lay outside the gene matches. CDR3 bases: TGTGCCAGCAGTGCCGGGACAGGGGGGAACACTGAAGCTTTCTTT. Protein: CASSAGTGGNTEAFF.

CDR3 protein: CASLRDSLEQKLFF. The CDR3 nucleotides read TGTGCCAGCTTAAGGGACAGCCTTGAGCAAAAACTGTTTTTT. The chain joins TRBV2 to TRBJ1-4; 7 nucleotides match TRBD1. CDR3 length: 14 residues. Germline V gene data show CDR1 as SNHLY and CDR2 as FYNNEI. Losses at the gene ends were 8 bases for V and 9 bases for J; bases not matched to a gene: 12.

The V call is TRBV6-5, the J call TRBJ2-7; unclear D gene. CDR1 is MNHEY and CDR2 is SVGAGI in the germline V gene. This CDR3 has 13 residues. V lost 6 bases and J 2 bases, leaving 11 bases between the germline ends. The DNA for the CDR3 is TGTGCCAGCAGGATTACAGCAACCTACGAGCAGTACTTC. Amino acids: CASRITATYEQYF.

This rearrangement joins TRBV7-2 to TRBJ2-2; TRBD1 is a possible D gene (6 bases). Germline CDR1 is SGHTA and CDR2 is FQGNSA. The CDR3 runs to 15 residues. V was shortened by 2 bases and J by 1 base, with 8 bases between the two germline ends. The CDR3 sequence is CASSLQGWNTGELFF. CDR3 DNA: TGTGCCAGCAGCTTACAGGGGTGGAACACCGGGGAGCTGTTTTTT.